This T cell receptor beta chain is drawn from a study of CD8+CD57+ T cells in acquired aplastic anemia. At the level of the study: Among healthy donors, CD4+ cells averaged about 9.9 million reads.

The use of genomic DNA as template underpinned the TCR beta VDJ and CDR3 profiling. TCRdb fed the reads into MiXCR, producing one record per CDR3 protein. This sample has 400,000 to 450,000 distinct CDR3 sequences, with 65% to 80% found just once. The CDR3 region is 13 residues in length, termini included. CDR1 is SGHTA, CDR2 FQGTGA, per germline. With respect to this clonotype: The conserved phenylalanine or tryptophan normally closing the CDR3 is absent here, so this likely arose from a read error. The DNA is left out, because the CDR3 cannot be placed on it with certainty; the CDR3 is given as TCRdb lists it.

Material: sorted CD4+, CD8+, or CD8+CD57+ T cells (not recorded which) from PBMCs. V and J are TRBV7-3 and TRBJ2-5; TRBD2 is the table's D call and was not checked against the DNA. This receptor was taken from a human donor in good health, serving as a control. CDR3 protein: CATSIRAGETNEA.